Each of the 30 T cell receptor beta chains below was sequenced from the same sample in a study of blood T cells in healthy people across ages. It was with a sample-barcoded 5' primer and a J-beta primer mix that a second PCR of roughly 7 to 12 cycles was run. TCRdb analysed the 5' RACE reads with MiXCR anew, one entry per CDR3 protein. The sample carries some 800,000 distinct CDR3 sequences, around 43% recorded once. The material sequenced was blood. All receptors derive from a man aged 55 to 70 in good health.

This chain connects TRBV9 to TRBJ2-5; 12 bases are shared with TRBD2. The V gene end was trimmed by 4 bases and the J gene end by 4 bases; junction bases not matched to a gene: 5. This CDR3 has 15 residues. Germline CDR1 is SGDLS and CDR2 is YYNGEE. The CDR3 loop is CASSFGLAGRETQYF. The CDR3 nucleotides read TGTGCCAGCAGCTTCGGACTAGCGGGAAGAGAGACCCAGTACTTC.

CDR3 sequence (DNA): TGCGCCAGCAGCCAAGATCGGGGGACAGGGCGAGGGGAGACCCAGTACTTC. This codes for CASSQDRGTGRGETQYF. The V call is TRBV4-3, the J call TRBJ2-5; TRBD1 matches at 9 bases. V lost 0 bases and J lost 5; bases outside the gene matches: 10. CDR1 and CDR2 (germline): LGHNA, YSLEER. The CDR3 is 17 residues long.

The rearrangement links TRBV2 to TRBJ2-2; no clear D gene. Germline V gives CDR1 SNHLY, CDR2 FYNNEI. V lost 2 bases and J 10 bases, leaving 11 bases between the germline ends. The CDR3 contains 13 residues. The CDR3 nucleotides are TGTGCCAGCAGTGAAAATATAGGCCCGGAGCTGTTTTTT. Its translation is CASSENIGPELFF.

V is TRBV3-1 and J is TRBJ2-1; 7 bases line up with TRBD2. This CDR3 region has 13 residues. Losses at the gene ends were 6 bases for V and 9 bases for J; bases not matched to a gene: 8. CDR1 LGHDT and CDR2 YNNKEL come from the germline V gene (reference sequence). The CDR3 loop reads CASSASGAFEQFF. CDR3 DNA: TGTGCCAGCAGTGCCAGCGGGGCCTTTGAGCAGTTCTTC.

As to this clonotype: This may stem from a read error, because a much larger clone lies one nucleotide away. The CDR3 reads CAISARGNSDGQYF. CDR3 nucleotides: TGTGCCATCAGTGCGAGGGGAAACTCGGACGGGCAGTACTTC. The chain joins TRBV10-3 to TRBJ2-5, with D tentatively TRBD1 or TRBD2 (5 bases each). Germline CDR1 and CDR2: ENHRY and SYGVKD. V was shortened by 4 bases and J by 11 bases, with 20 bases between the two germline ends. The CDR3 extends over 14 amino acids.

J is TRBJ2-5 and V is TRBV6-5; TRBD2 aligns across 11 bases. Germline CDR1 is MNHEY and CDR2 is SVGAGI. The J segment lost 5 bases and the V segment lost 0 bases, leaving 5 bases of the junction unmatched. CDR3 size: 16 residues. CDR3 sequence: CASSYSPGLAGETQYF. The CDR3 coding sequence is TGTGCCAGCAGTTACTCCCCTGGACTAGCGGGCGAGACCCAGTACTTC.

This clonotype has at least ten counts. Here the CDR3 reads CASSWSSGEQFF. The CDR3 nucleotides are TGTGCCAGCAGCTGGAGTAGCGGAGAGCAGTTCTTC. This rearrangement joins TRBV7-2 to TRBJ2-1; TRBD2 is a possible D gene (6 bases). This CDR3 has 12 amino acids. Trimming pared 4 bases from V and 10 bases from J, leaving 11 bases between. Germline CDR1 SGHTA, CDR2 FQGNSA.

The chain employs TRBV27 and TRBJ2-1, with TRBD1 matching over 8 bases. The CDR3 length is 13 residues. V was pared by 5 bases and J by 7 bases, with 4 bases of the junction left unmatched. The V gene's germline CDR1 is MNHEY and CDR2 SMNVEV (reference sequence). CDR3 bases: TGTGCCAGCAGTGCCCGGACAGGGAATGAGCAGTTCTTC. As protein: CASSARTGNEQFF.

The sample holds a few counts of this clonotype. The rearrangement links TRBV5-1 to TRBJ2-1, with unresolved D. Germline loops: CDR1 SGHRS, CDR2 YFSETQ. CDR3 length: 15 amino acids. V dropped 3 bases and J dropped 0 bases, with 10 bases sitting between them. The CDR3 region has the DNA TGCGCCAGCAGCTCATCTTTATACTCCTACAATGAGCAGTTCTTC. Its translation is CASSSSLYSYNEQFF.

The table lists this clonotype with a count of one. The V call is TRBV20-1, the J call TRBJ2-1; 11 positions agree with TRBD2. Trimming cost V 6 bases and J 14 bases; bases outside gene matches: 9. Germline loops: CDR1 DFQATT, CDR2 SNEGSKA (reference sequence). This CDR3 contains 12 residues. The chain's CDR3 is CSAPLAGGLEFF. CDR3 DNA sequence: TGCAGTGCCCCGCTAGCGGGGGGCCTTGAGTTCTTC.

This clonotype has only a few counts. This may come from a read error, since a much larger clone is one base off. The J gene is TRBJ2-5, the V gene TRBV6-1, with 8 positions matching TRBD1. CDR1 is MNHNS, CDR2 SASEGT, per germline. V lost 5 bases to trimming and J lost 11 bases; unmatched junction nucleotides: 16. This CDR3 contains 15 residues. DNA of the CDR3: TGTGCCAGCAGTCCCCACTCCGGGACAGGTCATGAGCAGTACTTC. Its protein is CASSPHSGTGHEQYF.

This clonotype was detected a few times. The chain uses TRBV19 and TRBJ2-4; D is tentatively TRBD1 or TRBD2 (5 bases each). Gene TRBJ2-7 matches the end of the DNA better, so the J call may be wrong. CDR1 LNHDA and CDR2 SQIVND come from the germline V gene (reference sequence). The CDR3 consists of 14 residues. CDR3 bases: TGTGCCAGTAGTATTTGGTCCGGGGCCGACGAGCAGTACTTC. Translation: CASSIWSGADEQYF.

V gene TRBV5-5 combines with J gene TRBJ1-1; D perhaps matches TRBD1 (6 bases). The CDR3 is 14 residues long. Germline loops: CDR1 SGHKS, CDR2 YYEKEE (reference sequence). V lost 4 bases, J lost 4 bases, and 14 bases lay in between. This CDR3 is CASSGDRRSTEAFF. CDR3 DNA sequence: TGTGCCAGCAGCGGCGACAGGCGGTCCACTGAAGCTTTCTTT.

CDR3 region: CASRETSGREQYF. The DNA of the CDR3 is TGTGCCAGCAGAGAGACCTCAGGGAGAGAGCAGTACTTC. The rearrangement joins TRBV12-3 or TRBV12-4 to TRBJ2-5, with D perhaps matching TRBD1 or TRBD2 (5 bases each). The V end lost 6 bases, the J end lost 11 bases, and 19 bases lay between the germline ends. The CDR3 contains 13 residues.

The rearrangement links TRBV7-9 to TRBJ2-1; D ambiguous. Germline V gene sequence: CDR1 SEHNR, CDR2 FQNEAQ (reference sequence). The V end lost 3 bases, the J end lost 8 bases, and 8 bases lay between the germline ends. This CDR3 contains 12 residues. CDR3 coding DNA: TGTGCCAGCAGCTTTTTGAGCGATGAGCAGTTCTTC. It encodes CASSFLSDEQFF.

The chain carries TRBV7-2 and TRBJ2-5; D possibly corresponds to TRBD2 (5 bases). This CDR3 is 14 amino acids long. Looked up from germline, CDR1 is SGHTA and CDR2 is FQGNSA. V gave up 1 base and J gave up 5 bases, with 11 bases separating them. CDR3 bases: TGTGCCAGCAGCTTAGACTCGGGGATCGAGACCCAGTACTTC. This gives the protein CASSLDSGIETQYF. Based on the CDR3 plus reference TRBV7-2 and TRBJ2-5, the full variable domain is GAGVSQSPSNKVTEKGKDVELRCDPISGHTALYWYRQSLGQGLEFLIYFQGNSAPDKSGLPSDRFSAERTGGSVSTLTIQRTQQEDSAVYLCASSLDSGIETQYFGPGTRLLVL.

The chain uses TRBV21-1 and TRBJ2-2; the D call of TRBD1 is as the table states it, not checked on the DNA. TRBV21-1 is a pseudogene locus. This CDR3 region has 17 residues. DNA for the CDR3: TGTGCCACCAGTCTTACCGTTAAGGGGCCGAACACCGGGGAGCTGTTTTTT. It is translated as CATSLTVKGPNTGELFF.

The chain's CDR3 is CASSGSGGTGNTDTQYF. DNA for the CDR3: TGTGCCAGCAGTGGCTCCGGAGGGACAGGGAACACAGATACGCAGTATTTT. The J gene is TRBJ2-3, the V gene TRBV27; TRBD1 agrees at 9 bases. This CDR3 comprises 17 residues. The V gene end was trimmed by 5 bases and the J gene end by 2 bases; junction bases not matched to a gene: 11. The V gene's germline CDR1 is MNHEY and CDR2 SMNVEV (reference sequence).

This clonotype was counted only a few times. The chain is built from TRBV14 and TRBJ2-7; D uncertain. V lost 5 bases and J 4 bases, leaving 21 bases between the germline ends. This CDR3 region has 16 residues. In germline, CDR1 is SGHDN, CDR2 FVKESK. The CDR3 DNA reads as TGTGCCAGCAGCGAGACTTCAGGCGGTCAGTGGTACGAGCAGTACTTC. Encoded protein: CASSETSGGQWYEQYF.

The rearrangement joins TRBV20-1 to TRBJ2-2; 7 bases agree with TRBD2. The CDR3 has 14 amino acids. Germline loops: CDR1 DFQATT, CDR2 SNEGSKA (reference sequence). This CDR3 is CSAVGGGITGELFF. The CDR3, as DNA: TGCAGCGCGGTGGGGGGGGGTATCACCGGGGAGCTGTTTTTT.

The gene calls are TRBV4-1 and TRBJ2-2, with 7 bases lining up with TRBD1. The CDR3 spans 15 residues. CDR1 and CDR2 (germline): MGHRA, YSYEKL. Trimming at V came to 1 base and at J to 6 bases, leaving 5 bases not matched to a gene. The CDR3: CASSQGGTEPGELFF. The DNA of the CDR3 is TGCGCCAGCAGCCAAGGAGGGACAGAACCCGGGGAGCTGTTTTTT.

This clonotype has just a few counts. V and J are TRBV6-2 or TRBV6-3 and TRBJ1-5; unclear D gene. The V and J ends lost 2 bases and 8 bases respectively, with 16 bases between them. The CDR3 runs 15 residues. Germline-derived CDR1 and CDR2 are MNHEY and SVGEGT. This CDR3 is CASSYRTTPAEPQHF. The CDR3 DNA sequence: TGTGCCAGCAGTTACCGAACGACACCTGCTGAGCCCCAGCATTTT.

V usage is TRBV27 and J usage is TRBJ2-7, with D possibly matching TRBD2 (8 bases). Trimming pared 6 bases from V and 2 bases from J, leaving 14 bases between. This CDR3 is 14 amino acids long. From germline, CDR1 is MNHEY and CDR2 SMNVEV (reference sequence). This CDR3 is CASRPGGGTYEQYF. As DNA, the CDR3 is TGTGCCAGCAGGCCGGGAGGGGGCACCTACGAGCAGTACTTC.

This clonotype was found a few times. This rearrangement joins TRBV20-1 to TRBJ1-2; TRBD1 aligns across 8 bases. The V segment lost 5 bases and the J segment 5 bases; nucleotides outside the gene matches: 4. Germline lookup yields CDR1 DFQATT and CDR2 SNEGSKA (reference sequence). This CDR3 has 12 residues. In nucleotides, the CDR3 is TGCAGTGCTCGGACAGGGCCTTATGGCTACACCTTC. Amino acid sequence: CSARTGPYGYTF.

This clonotype was counted only a few times. The chain combines TRBV20-1 with TRBJ2-7, with D tentatively TRBD2 (6 bases). The germline gives CDR1 DFQATT, CDR2 SNEGSKA (reference sequence). This CDR3 region has 13 residues. Trimming removed 5 bases at V and 3 bases at J, with 14 bases between. For the CDR3, the DNA is TGCAGTGCTGACTCCGGGAGAAACTACGAGCAGTACTTC. This translates into CSADSGRNYEQYF.

This clonotype has only a few counts. V gene TRBV6-2 or TRBV6-3 combines with J gene TRBJ2-1; 9 bases map to TRBD1. V dropped 5 bases and J dropped 8; count of bases not matched to a gene: 10. The CDR3 sequence is 15 residues long. Germline CDR1 is MNHEY and CDR2 is SVGEGT. Here the CDR3 reads CASSPRDRVSDEQFF. The CDR3 region has the DNA TGTGCCAGCAGTCCCCGGGACAGGGTAAGCGATGAGCAGTTCTTC.

The chain joins TRBV4-3 to TRBJ2-3; 7 bases agree with TRBD2. The V segment lost 4 bases and the J segment 3 bases; nucleotides outside the gene matches: 4. CDR1 is LGHNA and CDR2 is YSLEER in the germline V gene. CDR3 length equals 14 residues. CDR3 DNA sequence: TGCGCCAGCAGCCGGGGGAGGGGAACAGATACGCAGTATTTT. Its protein is CASSRGRGTDTQYF.

This clonotype was observed a handful of times. The chain combines TRBV4-3 with TRBJ2-7; D call uncertain. V was pared by 0 bases and J by 0 bases, with 12 bases between. Germline CDR1 LGHNA, CDR2 YSLEER. CDR3 length: 16 amino acids. The CDR3 DNA reads TGCGCCAGCAGCCAAGATTGGCAGACGGACTCCTACGAGCAGTACTTC. The encoded protein is CASSQDWQTDSYEQYF.

V gene TRBV12-3 or TRBV12-4 combines with J gene TRBJ2-7, with 8 bases lining up with TRBD1. V shed 4 bases, J shed 6 bases, and the junction held 8 bases outside the gene matches. The CDR3 length is 14 residues. The CDR3 region has the DNA TGTGCCAGCAGTTCGAGACAGGGGAAGAGCGAGCAGTACTTC. As protein: CASSSRQGKSEQYF.

The chain carries TRBV7-9 and TRBJ1-2, with D possibly TRBD1 on 6 matching bases. V lost 4 bases and J lost 7, with 13 bases in between. In germline, CDR1 is SEHNR, CDR2 FQNEAQ (reference sequence). This CDR3 comprises 13 residues. CDR3 coding DNA: TGTGCCAGCAGCTGGCCGGGGGCTGGTGGCTACACCTTC. Amino acids: CASSWPGAGGYTF.